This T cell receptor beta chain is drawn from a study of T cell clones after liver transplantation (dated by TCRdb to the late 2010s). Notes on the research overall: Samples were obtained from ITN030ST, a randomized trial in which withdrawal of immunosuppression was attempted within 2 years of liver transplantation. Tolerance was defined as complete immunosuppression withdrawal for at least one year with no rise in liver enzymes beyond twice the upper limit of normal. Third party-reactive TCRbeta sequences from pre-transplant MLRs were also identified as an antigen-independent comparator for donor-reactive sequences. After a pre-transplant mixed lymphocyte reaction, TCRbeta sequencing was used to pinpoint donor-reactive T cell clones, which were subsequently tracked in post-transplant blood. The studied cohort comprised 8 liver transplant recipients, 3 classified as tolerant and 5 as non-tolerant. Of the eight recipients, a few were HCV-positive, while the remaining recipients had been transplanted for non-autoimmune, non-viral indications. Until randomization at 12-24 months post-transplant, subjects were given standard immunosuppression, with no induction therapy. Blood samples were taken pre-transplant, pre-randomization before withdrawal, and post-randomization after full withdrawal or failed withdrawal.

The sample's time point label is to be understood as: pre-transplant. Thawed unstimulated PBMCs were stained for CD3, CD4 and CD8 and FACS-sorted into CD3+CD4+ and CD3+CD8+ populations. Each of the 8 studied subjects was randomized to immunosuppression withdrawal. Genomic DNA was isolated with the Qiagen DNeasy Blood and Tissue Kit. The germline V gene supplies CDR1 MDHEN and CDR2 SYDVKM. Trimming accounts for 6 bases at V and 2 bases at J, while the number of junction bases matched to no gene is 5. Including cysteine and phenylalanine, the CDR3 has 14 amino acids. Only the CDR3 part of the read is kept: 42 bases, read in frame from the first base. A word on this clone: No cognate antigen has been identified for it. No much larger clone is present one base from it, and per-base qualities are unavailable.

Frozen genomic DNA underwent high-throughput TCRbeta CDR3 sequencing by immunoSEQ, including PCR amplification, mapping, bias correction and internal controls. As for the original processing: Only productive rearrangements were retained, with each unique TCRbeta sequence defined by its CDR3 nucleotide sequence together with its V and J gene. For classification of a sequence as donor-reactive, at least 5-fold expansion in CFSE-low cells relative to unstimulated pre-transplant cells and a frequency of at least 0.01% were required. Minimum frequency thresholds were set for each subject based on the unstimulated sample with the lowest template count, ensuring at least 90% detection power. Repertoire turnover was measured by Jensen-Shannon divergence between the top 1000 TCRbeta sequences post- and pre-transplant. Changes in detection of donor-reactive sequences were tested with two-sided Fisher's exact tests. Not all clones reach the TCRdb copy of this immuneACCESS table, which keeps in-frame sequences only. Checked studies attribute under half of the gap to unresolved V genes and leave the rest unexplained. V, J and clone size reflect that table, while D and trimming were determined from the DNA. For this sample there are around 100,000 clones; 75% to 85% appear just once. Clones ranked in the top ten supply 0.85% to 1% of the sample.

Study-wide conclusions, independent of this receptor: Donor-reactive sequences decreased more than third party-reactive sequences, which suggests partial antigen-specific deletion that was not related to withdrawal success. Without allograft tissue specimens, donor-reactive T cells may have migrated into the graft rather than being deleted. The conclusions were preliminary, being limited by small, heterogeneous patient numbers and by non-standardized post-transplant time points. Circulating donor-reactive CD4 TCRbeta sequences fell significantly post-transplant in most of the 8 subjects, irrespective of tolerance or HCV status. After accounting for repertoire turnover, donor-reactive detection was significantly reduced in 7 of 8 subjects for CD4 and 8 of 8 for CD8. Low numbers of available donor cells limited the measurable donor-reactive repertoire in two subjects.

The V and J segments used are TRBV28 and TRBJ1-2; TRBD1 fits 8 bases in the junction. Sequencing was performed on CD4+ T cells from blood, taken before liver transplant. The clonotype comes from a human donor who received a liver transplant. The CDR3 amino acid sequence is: CASREGDRNYGYTF. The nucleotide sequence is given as TGTGCCAGCAGGGAGGGGGACAGGAACTATGGCTACACCTTC.